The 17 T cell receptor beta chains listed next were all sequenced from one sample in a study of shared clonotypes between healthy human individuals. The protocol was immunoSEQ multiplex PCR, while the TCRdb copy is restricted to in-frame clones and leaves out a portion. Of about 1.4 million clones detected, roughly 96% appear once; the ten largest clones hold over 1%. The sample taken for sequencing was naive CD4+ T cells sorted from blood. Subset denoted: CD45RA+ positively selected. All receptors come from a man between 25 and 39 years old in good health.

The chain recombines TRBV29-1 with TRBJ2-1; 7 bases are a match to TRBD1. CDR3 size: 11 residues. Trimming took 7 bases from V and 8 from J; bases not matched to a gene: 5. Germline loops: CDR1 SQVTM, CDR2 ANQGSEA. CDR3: CSADRVYEQFF. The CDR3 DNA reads TGCAGCGCTGACAGGGTTTATGAGCAGTTCTTC.

CDR3 residues: CASSLASGYGYTF. CDR3 DNA sequence: TGTGCCAGCAGCTTAGCCTCCGGCTATGGCTACACCTTC. J is TRBJ1-2 and V is TRBV7-9, with unresolved D. Germline V gene lookup returns CDR1 SEHNR and CDR2 FQNEAQ (reference sequence). This CDR3 has 13 residues. V lost 0 bases to trimming and J lost 4 bases, with 6 bases between them.

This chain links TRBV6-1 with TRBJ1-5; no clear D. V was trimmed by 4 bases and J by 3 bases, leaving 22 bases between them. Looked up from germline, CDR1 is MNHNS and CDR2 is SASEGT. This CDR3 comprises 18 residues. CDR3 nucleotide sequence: TGTGCCAGCAGTGTCGTCCGGCCAGAGCTTATCTTCAATCAGCCCCAGCATTTT. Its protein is CASSVVRPELIFNQPQHF.

In DNA form, the CDR3 reads TGTGCCATCAAACCGGGCTACACAACCACAGATACGCAGTATTTT. Protein: CAIKPGYTTTDTQYF. The V call is TRBV7-9, the J call TRBJ2-3; D uncertain. CDR1 SEHNR and CDR2 FQNEAQ come from the germline V gene (reference sequence). The CDR3 contains 15 residues. V was trimmed by 10 bases and J by 2 bases, leaving 19 bases between them.

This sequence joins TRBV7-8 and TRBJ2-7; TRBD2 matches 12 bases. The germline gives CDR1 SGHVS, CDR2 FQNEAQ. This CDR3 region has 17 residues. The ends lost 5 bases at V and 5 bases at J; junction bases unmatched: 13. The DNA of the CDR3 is TGTGCCAGCAGCCTTAAGGTCGGACTAGCGGGATTACACGAGCAGTACTTC. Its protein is CASSLKVGLAGLHEQYF.

Here the CDR3 DNA reads TGTGCCAGCAGCTTAGTGCGTGGTTTACTGGAGACCCAGTACTTC. Protein: CASSLVRGLLETQYF. The rearrangement uses TRBV7-9 and TRBJ2-5; unclear D gene. The CDR3 sequence is 15 residues long. V lost 1 base to trimming and J lost 5 bases, with 14 bases between them. Looked up from germline, CDR1 is SEHNR and CDR2 is FQNEAQ (reference sequence).

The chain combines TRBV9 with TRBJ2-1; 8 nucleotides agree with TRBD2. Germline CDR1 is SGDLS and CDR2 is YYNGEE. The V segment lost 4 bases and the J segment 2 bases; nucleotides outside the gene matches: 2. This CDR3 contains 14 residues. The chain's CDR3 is CASSPLAAYNEQFF. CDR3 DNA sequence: TGTGCCAGCAGCCCACTAGCGGCCTACAATGAGCAGTTCTTC.

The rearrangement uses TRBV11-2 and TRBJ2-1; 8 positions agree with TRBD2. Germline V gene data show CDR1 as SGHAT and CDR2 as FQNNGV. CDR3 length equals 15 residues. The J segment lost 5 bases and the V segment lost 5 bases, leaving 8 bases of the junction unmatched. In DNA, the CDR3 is TGTGCCAGCAGCGTCAGCGGGAGAATCCACAATGAGCAGTTCTTC. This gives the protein CASSVSGRIHNEQFF.

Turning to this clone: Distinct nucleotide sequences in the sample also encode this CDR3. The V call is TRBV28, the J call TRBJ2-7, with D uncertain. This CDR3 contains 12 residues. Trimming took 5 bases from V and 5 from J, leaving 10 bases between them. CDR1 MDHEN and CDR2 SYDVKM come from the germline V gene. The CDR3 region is CASSLGRDEQYF. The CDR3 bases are TGTGCCAGCAGTCTAGGTCGAGACGAGCAGTACTTC.

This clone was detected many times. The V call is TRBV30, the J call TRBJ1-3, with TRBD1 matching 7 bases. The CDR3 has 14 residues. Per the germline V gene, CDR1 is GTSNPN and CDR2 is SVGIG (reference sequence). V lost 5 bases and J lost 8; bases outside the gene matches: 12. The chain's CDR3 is CAWGLTGIKHTIYF. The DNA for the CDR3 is TGTGCCTGGGGGCTGACAGGGATTAAACACACCATATATTTT.

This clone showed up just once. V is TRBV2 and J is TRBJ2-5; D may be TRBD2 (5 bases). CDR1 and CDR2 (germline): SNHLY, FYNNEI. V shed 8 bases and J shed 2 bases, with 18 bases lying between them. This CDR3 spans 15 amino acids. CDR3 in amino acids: CASGDFERSQETQYF. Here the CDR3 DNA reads TGTGCCAGCGGGGATTTCGAGCGGTCTCAAGAGACCCAGTACTTC.

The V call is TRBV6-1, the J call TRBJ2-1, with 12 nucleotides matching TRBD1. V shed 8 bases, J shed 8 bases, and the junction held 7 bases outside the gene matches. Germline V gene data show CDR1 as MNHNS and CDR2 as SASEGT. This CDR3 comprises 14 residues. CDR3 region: CASRPGQGAYEQFF. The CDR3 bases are TGTGCCAGCCGGCCGGGACAGGGGGCATATGAGCAGTTCTTC.

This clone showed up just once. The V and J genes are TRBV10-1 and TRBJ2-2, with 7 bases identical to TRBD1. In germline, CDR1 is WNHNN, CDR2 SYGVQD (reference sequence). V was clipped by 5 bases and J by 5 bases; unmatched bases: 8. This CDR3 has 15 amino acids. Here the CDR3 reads CASSKFGTVTGELFF. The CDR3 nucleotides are TGCGCCAGCAGTAAATTTGGGACAGTTACCGGGGAGCTGTTTTTT.

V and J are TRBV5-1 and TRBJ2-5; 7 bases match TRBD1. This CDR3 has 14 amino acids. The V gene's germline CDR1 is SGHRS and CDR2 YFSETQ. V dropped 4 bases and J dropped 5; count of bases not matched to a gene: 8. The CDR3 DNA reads TGCGCCAGCAGCCGTGGGACAGTGAGGGAGACCCAGTACTTC. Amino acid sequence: CASSRGTVRETQYF.

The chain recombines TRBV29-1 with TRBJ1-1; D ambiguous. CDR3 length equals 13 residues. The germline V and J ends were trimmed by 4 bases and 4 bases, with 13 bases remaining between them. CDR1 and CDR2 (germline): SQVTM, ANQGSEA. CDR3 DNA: TGCAGCGTTGTGTTTATTTGGGGCACTGAAGCTTTCTTT. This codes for CSVVFIWGTEAFF. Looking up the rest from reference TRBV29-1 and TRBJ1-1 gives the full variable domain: SAVISQKPSRDICQRGTSLTIQCQVDSQVTMMFWYRQQPGQSLTLIATANQGSEATYESGFVIDKFPISRPNLTFSTLTVSNMSPEDSSIYLCSVVFIWGTEAFFGQGTRLTVV.

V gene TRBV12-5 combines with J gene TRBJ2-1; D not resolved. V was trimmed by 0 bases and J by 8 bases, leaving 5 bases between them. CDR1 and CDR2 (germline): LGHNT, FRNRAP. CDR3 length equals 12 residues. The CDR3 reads CASGLVPDEQFF. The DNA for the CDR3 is TGTGCTAGTGGTTTGGTACCCGATGAGCAGTTCTTC.

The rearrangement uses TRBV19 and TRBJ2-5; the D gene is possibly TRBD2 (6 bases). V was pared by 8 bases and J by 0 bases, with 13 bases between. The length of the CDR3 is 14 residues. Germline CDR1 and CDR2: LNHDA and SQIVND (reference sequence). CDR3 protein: CASAWDSNQETQYF. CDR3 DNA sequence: TGTGCCAGTGCATGGGACTCCAACCAAGAGACCCAGTACTTC.